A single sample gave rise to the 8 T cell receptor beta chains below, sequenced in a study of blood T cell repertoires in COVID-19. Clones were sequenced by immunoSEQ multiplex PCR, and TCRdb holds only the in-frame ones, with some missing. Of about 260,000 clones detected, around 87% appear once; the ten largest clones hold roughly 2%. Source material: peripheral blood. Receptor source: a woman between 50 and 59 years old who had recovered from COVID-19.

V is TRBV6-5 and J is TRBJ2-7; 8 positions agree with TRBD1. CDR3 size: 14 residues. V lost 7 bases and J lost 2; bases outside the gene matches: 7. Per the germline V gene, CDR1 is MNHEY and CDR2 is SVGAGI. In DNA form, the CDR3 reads TGTGCCAGCAAACCGGACAGGGCGACCTACGAGCAGTACTTC. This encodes CASKPDRATYEQYF.

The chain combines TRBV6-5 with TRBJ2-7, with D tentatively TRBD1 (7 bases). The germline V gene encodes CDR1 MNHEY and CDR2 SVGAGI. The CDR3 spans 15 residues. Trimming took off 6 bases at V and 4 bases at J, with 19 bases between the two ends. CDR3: CASSARGAPLYEQYF. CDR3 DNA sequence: TGTGCCAGCAGCGCCAGGGGGGCCCCCCTTTACGAGCAGTACTTC.

CDR3 nucleotide sequence: TGCGCCAGCAGCTTGGGGAGGGGAAATGAGCAGTTCTTC. Its protein is CASSLGRGNEQFF. This rearrangement joins TRBV5-1 to TRBJ2-1; D is perhaps TRBD2 (6 bases). With 0 bases removed from V and 7 bases from J, the gap between germline ends came to 8 bases. CDR3 length: 13 residues. Germline CDR1 and CDR2: SGHRS and YFSETQ.

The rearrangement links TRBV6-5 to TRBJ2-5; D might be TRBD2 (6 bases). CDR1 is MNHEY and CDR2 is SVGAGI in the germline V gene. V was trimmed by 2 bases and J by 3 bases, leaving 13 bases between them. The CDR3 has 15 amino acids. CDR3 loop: CASSYGGGGKETQYF. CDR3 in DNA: TGTGCCAGCAGTTACGGGGGTGGCGGGAAAGAGACCCAGTACTTC.

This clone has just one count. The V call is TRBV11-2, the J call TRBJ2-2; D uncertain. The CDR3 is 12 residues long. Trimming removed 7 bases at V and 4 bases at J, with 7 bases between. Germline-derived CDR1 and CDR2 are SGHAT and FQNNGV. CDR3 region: CASTQATGELFF. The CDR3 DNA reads TGTGCCAGCACTCAGGCCACCGGGGAGCTGTTTTTT.

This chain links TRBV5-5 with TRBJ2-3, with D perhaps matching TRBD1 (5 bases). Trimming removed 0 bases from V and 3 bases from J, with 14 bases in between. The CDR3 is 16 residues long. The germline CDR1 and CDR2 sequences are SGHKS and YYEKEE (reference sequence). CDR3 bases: TGTGCCAGCAGCTTGGGTTTGGGGCCGGGTACAGATACGCAGTATTTT. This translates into CASSLGLGPGTDTQYF.

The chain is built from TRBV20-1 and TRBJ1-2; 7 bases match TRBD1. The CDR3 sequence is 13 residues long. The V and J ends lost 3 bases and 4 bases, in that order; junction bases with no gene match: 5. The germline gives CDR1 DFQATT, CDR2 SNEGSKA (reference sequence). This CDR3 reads CSASVAGGYGYTF. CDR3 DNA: TGCAGTGCTAGTGTGGCAGGGGGCTATGGCTACACCTTC.

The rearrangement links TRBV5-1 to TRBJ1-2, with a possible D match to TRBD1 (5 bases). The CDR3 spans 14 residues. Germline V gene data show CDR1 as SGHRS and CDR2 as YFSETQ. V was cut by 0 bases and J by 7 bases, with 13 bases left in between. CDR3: CASSLGGRVAGYTF. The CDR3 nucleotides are TGCGCCAGCAGCTTGGGCGGCAGGGTGGCTGGCTACACCTTC.